Listed here is a single TCR beta chain. Its antigen is unknown. The entry originates in a study of T cell responses to AZD1222 COVID-19 vaccine. The V end was cut by 2 bases, the J end by 2 bases, with 10 bases between. Germline V gene sequence: CDR1 MNHEY, CDR2 SVGAGI. The CDR3 covers 15 residues. Study observations and caveats: Following two doses of AZD1222, Spike-specific TCR breadth and depth rose.

Assay: immunoSEQ multiplex PCR; the TCRdb copy retains only in-frame clones and omits some. Among about 86,000 clones listed, around 90% were seen once. The clonotype originates from an adult in good health. The J gene is TRBJ2-1, the V gene TRBV6-5; D is unresolved. This sample comprised peripheral blood, obtained on day 0 of MenACWY control vaccination. The CDR3 nucleotides read TGTGCCAGCAGTTACGAAGGGCAGCCCTACAATGAGCAGTTCTTC. It is translated as CASSYEGQPYNEQFF.